The present T cell receptor (beta chain) was sequenced within a study of beta chain features in type 1 diabetes. Notes on the study in general: Within each of all four CD4+ subsets, Type 1 diabetes patients had TCRB CDR3s that were moderately but significantly shorter. Patients showed naive, central memory and Treg TCRB repertoires that appeared more similar than those of healthy donors.

Of the isolated RNA, all was reverse transcribed, and so the sequenced material was expressed TCRB transcripts. Measured with immunoSEQ multiplex PCR; TCRdb has only the in-frame clones, and not every one. The sample lists over 650,000 clones, over 12% seen once, with roughly 0.04% in the top ten. The CDR3 loop spans 14 amino acids. Looked up from germline, CDR1 is SGHVS and CDR2 is FNYEAQ. Between the trimmed V and J ends, which lost 2 bases and 2 bases, there was a span of 7 bases. Details on this clone: Its antigen is not identified.

The genes are TRBV7-6 and TRBJ1-5; D ambiguous. Material: naive CD4+ T cells from blood. This receptor was obtained from a man younger than 35 with type 1 diabetes. The chain's CDR3 is CASSLKGGNQPQHF. CDR3 DNA: TGTGCCAGCAGCTTAAAGGGAGGCAATCAGCCCCAGCATTTT.